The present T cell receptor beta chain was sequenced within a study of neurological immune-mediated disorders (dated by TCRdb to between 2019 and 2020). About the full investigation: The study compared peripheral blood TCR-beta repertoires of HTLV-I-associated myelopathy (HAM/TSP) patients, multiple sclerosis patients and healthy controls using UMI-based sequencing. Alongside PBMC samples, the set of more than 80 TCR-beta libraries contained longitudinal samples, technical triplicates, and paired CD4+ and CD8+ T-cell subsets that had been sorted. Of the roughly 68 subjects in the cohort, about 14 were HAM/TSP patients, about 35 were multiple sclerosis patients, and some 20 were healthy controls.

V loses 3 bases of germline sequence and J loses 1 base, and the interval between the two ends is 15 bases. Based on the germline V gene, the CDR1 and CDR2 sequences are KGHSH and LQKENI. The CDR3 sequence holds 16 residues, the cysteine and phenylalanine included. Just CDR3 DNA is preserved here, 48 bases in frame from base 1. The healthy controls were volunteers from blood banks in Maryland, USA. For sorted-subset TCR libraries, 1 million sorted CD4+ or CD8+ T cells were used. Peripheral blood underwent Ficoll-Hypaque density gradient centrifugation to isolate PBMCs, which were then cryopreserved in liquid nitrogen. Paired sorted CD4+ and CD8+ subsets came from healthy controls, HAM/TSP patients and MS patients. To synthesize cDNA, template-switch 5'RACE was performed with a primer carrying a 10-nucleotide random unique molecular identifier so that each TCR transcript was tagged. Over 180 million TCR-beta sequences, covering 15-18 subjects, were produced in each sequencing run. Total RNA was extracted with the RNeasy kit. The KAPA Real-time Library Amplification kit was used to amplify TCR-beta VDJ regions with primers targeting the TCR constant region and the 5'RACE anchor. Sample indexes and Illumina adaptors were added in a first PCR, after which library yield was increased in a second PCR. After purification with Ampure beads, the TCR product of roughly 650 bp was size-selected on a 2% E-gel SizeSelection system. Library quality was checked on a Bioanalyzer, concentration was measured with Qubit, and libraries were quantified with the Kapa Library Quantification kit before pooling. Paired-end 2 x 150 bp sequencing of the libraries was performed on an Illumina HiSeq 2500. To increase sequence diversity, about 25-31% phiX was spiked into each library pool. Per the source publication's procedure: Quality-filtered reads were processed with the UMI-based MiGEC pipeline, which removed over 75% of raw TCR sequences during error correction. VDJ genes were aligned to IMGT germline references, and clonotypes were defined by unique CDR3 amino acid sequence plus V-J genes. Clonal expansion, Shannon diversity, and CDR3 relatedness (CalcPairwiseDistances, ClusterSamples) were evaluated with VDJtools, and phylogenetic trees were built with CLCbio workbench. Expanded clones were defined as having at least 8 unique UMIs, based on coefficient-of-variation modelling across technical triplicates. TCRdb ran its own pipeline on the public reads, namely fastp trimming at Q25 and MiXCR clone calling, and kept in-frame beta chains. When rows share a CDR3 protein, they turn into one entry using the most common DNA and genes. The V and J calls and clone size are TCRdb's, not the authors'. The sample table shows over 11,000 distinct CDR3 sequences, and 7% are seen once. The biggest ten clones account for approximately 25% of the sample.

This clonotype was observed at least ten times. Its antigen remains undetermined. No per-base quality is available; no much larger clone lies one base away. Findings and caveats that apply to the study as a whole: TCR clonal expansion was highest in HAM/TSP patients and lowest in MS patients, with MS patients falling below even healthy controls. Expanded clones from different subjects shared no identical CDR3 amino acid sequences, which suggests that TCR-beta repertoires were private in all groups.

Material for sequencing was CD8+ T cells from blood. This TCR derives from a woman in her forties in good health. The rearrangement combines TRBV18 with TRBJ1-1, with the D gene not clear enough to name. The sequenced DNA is TGTGCCAGCTCACCTCCTCCCCCCACCGCGAACACTGAAGCTTTCTTT. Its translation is CASSPPPPTANTEAFF.